A selection of T cell receptor beta chains follows, all from one sample in a study of blood T cells in healthy people across ages. TCRdb analysed the 5' RACE reads with MiXCR anew, one entry per CDR3 protein. The table records 600,000 to 850,000 distinct CDR3 sequences, approximately 39% of them present only once. Material: blood. These receptors all come from a woman aged 55-69 years in good health. CDR3s include the opening cysteine and the closing phenylalanine or tryptophan. D genes are given only for firm matches. Size is stated for part of the rows, as once, few or many counts, or as a class when the clone is expanded.

abundance	j_gene	v_gene	d_gene	CDR3aa	CDR3nt
few	TRBJ1-5	TRBV12-3/TRBV12-4	.	CASSLRMSNQPQHF	TGTGCCAGCAGTCTCCGAATGAGCAATCAGCCCCAGCATTTT
few	TRBJ2-5	TRBV20-1	.	CSAGGGGGETQYF	TGCAGTGCTGGAGGCGGGGGCGGGGAGACCCAGTACTTC
.	TRBJ2-5	TRBV7-2	TRBD2	CASRRVLAEGLETQYF	TGTGCCAGCAGGCGTGTACTAGCGGAAGGACTAGAGACCCAGTACTTC
.	TRBJ2-1	TRBV3-1	.	CASGQDHLYEQFF	TGTGCCAGCGGCCAAGATCATTTATATGAGCAGTTCTTC
once	TRBJ1-1	TRBV6-2/TRBV6-3	.	CASSDGVGTEAFF	TGTGCCAGCAGTGATGGGGTTGGGACTGAGGCTTTCTTT
many	TRBJ1-2	TRBV29-1	.	CSAETGNYGYTF	TGCAGCGCCGAAACAGGGAACTATGGCTACACCTTC
many	TRBJ2-7	TRBV28	.	CASSLLAYEQYF	TGTGCCAGCAGTTTACTAGCCTACGAGCAGTACTTC
.	TRBJ2-1	TRBV3-1	.	CASSQEGRLKFF	TGTGCCAGCAGCCAAGAGGGAAGACTGAAGTTCTTC
.	TRBJ2-5	TRBV5-4	TRBD2	CASSYRAGGFETQYF	TGTGCCAGCAGCTACCGAGCGGGAGGGTTTGAGACCCAGTACTTC
.	TRBJ2-3	TRBV7-2	TRBD2	CASSLVAGHSTDTQYF	TGTGCCAGCAGCTTGGTAGCGGGGCATAGCACAGATACGCAGTATTTT
many	TRBJ2-6	TRBV10-3	TRBD1	CAISRDRGGANVLTF	TGTGCCATCAGTCGCGACAGGGGTGGGGCCAACGTCCTGACTTTC
few	TRBJ1-5	TRBV12-3/TRBV12-4	.	CASSWGAGYQPQHF	TGTGCCAGCAGTTGGGGTGCAGGGTATCAGCCCCAGCATTTT